This T cell receptor (beta chain) is drawn from a study of blood T cell repertoires in COVID-19. Study background: Donors in the United States, Italy and Spain gave samples during acute or convalescent COVID-19. T cells, B-cell-depleted T cells, or PBMCs supplied cDNA or gDNA.

CDR3 length equals 13 residues. Deletions cut 5 bases from V and 2 bases from J, with 7 bases between. CDR1 MNHEY and CDR2 SVGAGI come from the germline V gene. Original data processing: Estimates of nucleated cell counts were drawn from the amplification of reference gene primers. Libraries were prepared by immunoSEQ multiplex PCR; TCRdb keeps only in-frame clonotypes and omits some of them. V, J and clone size are those of that table, while D and trimming were read from the DNA. The repertoire holds 160,000 or so clones, with 81% as singletons. Sequenced input: PBMCs or T cells enriched from blood (not recorded which). The TCR was taken from a woman in her 40s with acute COVID-19. The J gene is TRBJ2-1, the V gene TRBV6-5; D unclear. The CDR3 spells CASSPATYNEQFF. The CDR3 DNA sequence: TGTGCCAGCAGTCCCGCGACCTACAATGAGCAGTTCTTC.